This TCR beta chain emerged from a study of CD8 T cells in Susac syndrome. About the research overall: Patients with Susac syndrome, at blood draw, were therapy-naive, on corticosteroids, or on intravenous immunoglobulin alone. Whole-study findings and limits: The study admitted that it had a relatively small number of individuals in its TCR sequencing and HLA analysis. Where Susac syndrome CD4+ T cell repertoires were concerned, no clonal expansion was evident.

V dropped 2 bases and J dropped 2 bases, with 14 bases sitting between them. The CDR3 runs to 15 residues. CDR1 SGDLS and CDR2 YYNGEE come from the germline V gene. In contrast to the negatively isolated CD8+ and CD4+ T cells, TEMRA cells were FACS-enriched. A quantity of roughly 0.5 to 1 ug RNA underwent reverse transcription using random hexamers. TCRdb processed the immunoSEQ multiplex PCR reads anew with MiXCR; each CDR3 protein has one entry. The data contain around 190,000 distinct CDR3 sequences, roughly 92% of them singletons. Regarding this clonotype: The antigen is undetermined.

Material: CD4+ T cells from PBMCs. This chain uses TRBV9 with TRBJ2-7; no clear D gene. The sequence derives from a human donor with Susac syndrome. CDR3 in amino acids: CASSVGGLLPYEQYF. The CDR3 coding sequence is TGTGCCAGCAGCGTGGGCGGTTTGCTGCCCTACGAGCAGTACTTC.